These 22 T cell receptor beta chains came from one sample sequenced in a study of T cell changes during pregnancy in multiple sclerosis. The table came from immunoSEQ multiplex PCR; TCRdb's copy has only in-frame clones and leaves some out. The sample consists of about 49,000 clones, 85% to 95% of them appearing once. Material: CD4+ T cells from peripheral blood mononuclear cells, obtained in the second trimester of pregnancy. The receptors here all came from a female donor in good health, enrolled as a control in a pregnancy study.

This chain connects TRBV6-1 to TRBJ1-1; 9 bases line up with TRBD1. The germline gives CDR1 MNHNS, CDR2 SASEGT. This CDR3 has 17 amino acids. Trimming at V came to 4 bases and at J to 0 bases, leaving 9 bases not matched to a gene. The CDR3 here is CASSAPGQGGMNTEAFF. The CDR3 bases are TGTGCCAGCAGTGCCCCGGGACAGGGTGGTATGAACACTGAAGCTTTCTTT.

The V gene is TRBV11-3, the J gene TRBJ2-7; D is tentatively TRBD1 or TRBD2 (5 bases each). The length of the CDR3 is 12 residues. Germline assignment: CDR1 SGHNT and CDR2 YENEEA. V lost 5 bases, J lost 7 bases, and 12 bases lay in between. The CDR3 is CASSVARTEQYF. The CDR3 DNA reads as TGTGCCAGCAGCGTAGCGCGGACAGAGCAGTACTTC.

As DNA, the CDR3 is TGTGCCAGCAGTGAAAGTAGCAGGGTTGTTACAGATACGCAGTATTTT. This gives the protein CASSESSRVVTDTQYF. The V and J genes are TRBV6-1 and TRBJ2-3; maybe TRBD1 (5 bases). V was clipped by 2 bases and J by 3 bases, with 15 bases between them. Germline V gene sequence: CDR1 MNHNS, CDR2 SASEGT. The CDR3 runs 16 residues.

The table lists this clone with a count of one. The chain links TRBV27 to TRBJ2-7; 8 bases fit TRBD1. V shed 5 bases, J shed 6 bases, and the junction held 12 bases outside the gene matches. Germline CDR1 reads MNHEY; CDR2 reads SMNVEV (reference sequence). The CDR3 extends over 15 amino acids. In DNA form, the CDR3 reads TGTGCCAGCAGTCCTTGGGACAGGCCGCGAGGCGAGCAGTACTTC. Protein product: CASSPWDRPRGEQYF.

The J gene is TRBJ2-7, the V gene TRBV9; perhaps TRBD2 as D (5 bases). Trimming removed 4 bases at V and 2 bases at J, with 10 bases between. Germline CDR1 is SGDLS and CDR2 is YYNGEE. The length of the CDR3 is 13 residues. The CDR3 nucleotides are TGTGCCAGCAGCCGCTCGGGGACCTACGAGCAGTACTTC. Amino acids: CASSRSGTYEQYF. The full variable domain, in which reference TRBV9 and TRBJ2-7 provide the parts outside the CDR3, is DSGVTQTPKHLITATGQRVTLRCSPRSGDLSVYWYQQSLDQGLQFLIQYYNGEERAKGNILERFSAQQFPDLHSELNLSSLELGDSALYFCASSRSGTYEQYFGPGTRLTVT.

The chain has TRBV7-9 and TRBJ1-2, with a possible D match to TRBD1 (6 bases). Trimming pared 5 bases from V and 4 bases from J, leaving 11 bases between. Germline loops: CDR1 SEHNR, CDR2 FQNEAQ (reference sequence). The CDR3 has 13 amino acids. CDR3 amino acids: CASSPGQTYGYTF. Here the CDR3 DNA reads TGTGCCAGCAGCCCTGGACAGACCTATGGCTACACCTTC.

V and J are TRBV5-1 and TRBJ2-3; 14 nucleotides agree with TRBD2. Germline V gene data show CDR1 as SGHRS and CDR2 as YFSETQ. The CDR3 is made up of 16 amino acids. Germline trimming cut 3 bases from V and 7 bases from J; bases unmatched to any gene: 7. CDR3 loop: CASSSDRLAGGNTQYF. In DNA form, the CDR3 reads TGCGCCAGCAGCTCAGACCGACTAGCGGGGGGGAATACGCAGTATTTT. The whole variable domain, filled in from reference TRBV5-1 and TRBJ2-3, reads KAGVTQTPRYLIKTRGQQVTLSCSPISGHRSVSWYQQTPGQGLQFLFEYFSETQRNKGNFPGRFSGRQFSNSRSEMNVSTLELGDSALYLCASSSDRLAGGNTQYFGPGTRLTVL.

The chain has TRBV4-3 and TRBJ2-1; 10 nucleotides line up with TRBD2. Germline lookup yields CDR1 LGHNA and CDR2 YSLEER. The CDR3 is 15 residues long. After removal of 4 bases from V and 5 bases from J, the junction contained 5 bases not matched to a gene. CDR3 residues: CASSPLAGENNEQFF. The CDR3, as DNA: TGCGCCAGCAGCCCCCTAGCGGGGGAGAACAATGAGCAGTTCTTC.

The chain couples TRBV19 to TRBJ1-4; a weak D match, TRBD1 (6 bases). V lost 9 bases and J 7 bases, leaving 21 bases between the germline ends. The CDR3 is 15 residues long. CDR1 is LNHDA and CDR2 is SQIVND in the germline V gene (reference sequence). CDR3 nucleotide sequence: TGTGCCAGCCGATTTATTGGGGGCCATAGTGAAAAACTGTTTTTT. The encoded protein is CASRFIGGHSEKLFF.

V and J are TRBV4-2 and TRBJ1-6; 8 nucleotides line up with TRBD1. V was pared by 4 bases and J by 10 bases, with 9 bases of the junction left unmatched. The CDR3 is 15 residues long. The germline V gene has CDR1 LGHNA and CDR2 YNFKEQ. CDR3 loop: CASSLERQGNSPLHF. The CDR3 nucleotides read TGTGCCAGCAGCCTAGAGCGACAGGGGAACTCACCCCTCCACTTT.

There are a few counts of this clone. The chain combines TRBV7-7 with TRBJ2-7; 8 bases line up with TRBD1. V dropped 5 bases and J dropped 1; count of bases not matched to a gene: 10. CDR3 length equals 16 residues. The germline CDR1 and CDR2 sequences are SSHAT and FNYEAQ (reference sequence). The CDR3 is CASSPITGTGSYEQYF. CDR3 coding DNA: TGTGCCAGCAGCCCCATCACGGGGACAGGATCCTACGAGCAGTACTTC.

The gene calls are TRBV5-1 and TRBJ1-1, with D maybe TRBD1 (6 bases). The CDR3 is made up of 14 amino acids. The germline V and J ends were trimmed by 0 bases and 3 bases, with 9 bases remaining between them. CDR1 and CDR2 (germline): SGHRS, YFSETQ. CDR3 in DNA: TGCGCCAGCAGCTTGGAGGGGGGGCACACTGAAGCTTTCTTT. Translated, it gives CASSLEGGHTEAFF.

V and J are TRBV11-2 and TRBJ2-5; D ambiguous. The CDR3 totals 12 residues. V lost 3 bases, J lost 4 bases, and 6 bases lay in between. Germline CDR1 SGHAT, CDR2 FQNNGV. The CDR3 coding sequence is TGTGCCAGCAGCTTGAGAGGAGAGACCCAGTACTTC. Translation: CASSLRGETQYF.

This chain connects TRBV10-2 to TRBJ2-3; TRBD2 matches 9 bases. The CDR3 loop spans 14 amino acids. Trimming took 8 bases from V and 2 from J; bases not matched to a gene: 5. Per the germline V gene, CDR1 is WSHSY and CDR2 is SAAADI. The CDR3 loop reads CASGLAGDTDTQYF. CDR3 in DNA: TGCGCCAGCGGATTAGCGGGGGACACAGATACGCAGTATTTT.

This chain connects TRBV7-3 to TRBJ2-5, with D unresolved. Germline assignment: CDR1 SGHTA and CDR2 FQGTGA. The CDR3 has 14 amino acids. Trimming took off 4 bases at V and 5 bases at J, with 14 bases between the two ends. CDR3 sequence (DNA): TGTGCCAGCAGCTCTACGGGTCCTGGGGAGACCCAGTACTTC. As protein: CASSSTGPGETQYF.

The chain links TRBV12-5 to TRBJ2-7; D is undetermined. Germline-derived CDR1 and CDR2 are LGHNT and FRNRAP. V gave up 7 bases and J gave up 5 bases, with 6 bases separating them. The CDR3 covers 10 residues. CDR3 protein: CASEADEQYF. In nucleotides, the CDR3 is TGTGCTAGTGAGGCGGACGAGCAGTACTTC.

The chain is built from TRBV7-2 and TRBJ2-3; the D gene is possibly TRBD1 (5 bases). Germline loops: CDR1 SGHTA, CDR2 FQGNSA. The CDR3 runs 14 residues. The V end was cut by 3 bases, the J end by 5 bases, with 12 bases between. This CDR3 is CASSFARVKDTQYF. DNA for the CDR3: TGTGCCAGCAGCTTCGCCAGGGTGAAAGATACGCAGTATTTT.

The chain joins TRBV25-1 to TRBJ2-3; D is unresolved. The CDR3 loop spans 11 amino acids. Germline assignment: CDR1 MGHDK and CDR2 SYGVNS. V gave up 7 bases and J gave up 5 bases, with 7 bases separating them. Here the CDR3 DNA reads TGTGCCAGCAAAATTAAAGATACGCAGTATTTT. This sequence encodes CASKIKDTQYF.

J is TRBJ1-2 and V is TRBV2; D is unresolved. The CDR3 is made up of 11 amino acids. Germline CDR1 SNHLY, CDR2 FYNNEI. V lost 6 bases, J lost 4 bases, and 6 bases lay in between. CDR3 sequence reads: CASRVGYGYTF. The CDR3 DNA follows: TGTGCCAGCAGGGTCGGCTATGGCTACACCTTC.

The DNA for the CDR3 is TGTGCCAGCAGCTTAGAGAATGGCAGGGTGGGCAATGAGCAGTTCTTC. Amino acids: CASSLENGRVGNEQFF. The chain joins TRBV7-2 to TRBJ2-1; maybe TRBD1 (5 bases). The length of the CDR3 is 16 residues. Germline-derived CDR1 and CDR2 are SGHTA and FQGNSA. V was pared by 1 base and J by 6 bases, with 16 bases between.

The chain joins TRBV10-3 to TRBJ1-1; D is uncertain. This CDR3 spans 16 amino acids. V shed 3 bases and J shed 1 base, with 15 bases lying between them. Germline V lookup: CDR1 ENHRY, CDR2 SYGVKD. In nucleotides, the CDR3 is TGTGCCATCAGTGATAACGAATGGCCCCGGAACACTGAAGCTTTCTTT. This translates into CAISDNEWPRNTEAFF.

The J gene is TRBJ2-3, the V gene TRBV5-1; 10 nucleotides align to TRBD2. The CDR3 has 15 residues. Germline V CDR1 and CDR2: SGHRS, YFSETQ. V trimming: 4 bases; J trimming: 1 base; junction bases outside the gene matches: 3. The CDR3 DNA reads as TGCGCCAGCAGCCTACTAGCGGGGCGCACAGATACGCAGTATTTT. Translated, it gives CASSLLAGRTDTQYF.